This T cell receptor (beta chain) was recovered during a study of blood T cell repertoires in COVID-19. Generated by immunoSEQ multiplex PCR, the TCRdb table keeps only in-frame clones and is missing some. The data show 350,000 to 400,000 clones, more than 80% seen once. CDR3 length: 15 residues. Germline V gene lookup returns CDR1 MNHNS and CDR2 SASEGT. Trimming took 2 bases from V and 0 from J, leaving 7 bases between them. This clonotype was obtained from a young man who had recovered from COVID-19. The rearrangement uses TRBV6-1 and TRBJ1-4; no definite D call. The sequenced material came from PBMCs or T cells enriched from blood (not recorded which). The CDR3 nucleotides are TGTGCCAGCAGTGAACTAGTTGCAACTAATGAAAAACTGTTTTTT. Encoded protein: CASSELVATNEKLFF.